These 5 T cell receptor beta chains came from one sample sequenced in a study of blood T cell repertoires in COVID-19. The assay was immunoSEQ multiplex PCR, and TCRdb's table has in-frame clones only and misses some. The sample lists about 370,000 clones, approximately 88% seen once, with around 2.8% in the top ten. Sequencing used peripheral blood. The receptor set was obtained from a woman aged 25 to 45 with COVID-19, enrolled during active disease.

The chain employs TRBV5-1 and TRBJ2-7; 7 positions agree with TRBD1. V lost 0 bases, J lost 7 bases, and 7 bases stayed unmatched. The CDR3 totals 14 residues. In germline, CDR1 is SGHRS, CDR2 YFSETQ. The CDR3 DNA is TGCGCCAGCAGCTTGGGGCAGGGGGTAGGGGAGCAGTACTTC. Protein product: CASSLGQGVGEQYF.

The chain links TRBV5-1 to TRBJ1-6, with D unresolved. V was cut by 2 bases and J by 4 bases, with 10 bases left in between. This CDR3 has 15 residues. In germline, CDR1 is SGHRS, CDR2 YFSETQ. The CDR3 loop is CASSLSGQYNSPLHF. The CDR3 DNA sequence: TGCGCCAGCAGCTTATCAGGTCAATATAATTCACCCCTCCACTTT. Using reference TRBV5-1 and TRBJ1-6 for the parts outside the CDR3, the full variable domain is KAGVTQTPRYLIKTRGQQVTLSCSPISGHRSVSWYQQTPGQGLQFLFEYFSETQRNKGNFPGRFSGRQFSNSRSEMNVSTLELGDSALYLCASSLSGQYNSPLHFGNGTRLTVT.

CDR3 coding DNA: TGTGCCAGCAGCGCGGACAGGGCTCGGACAGATACGCAGTATTTT. It encodes CASSADRARTDTQYF. This rearrangement joins TRBV5-4 to TRBJ2-3; 8 nucleotides align to TRBD1. Germline CDR1 SGHNT, CDR2 YYREEE (reference sequence). The V and J ends lost 4 bases and 3 bases, in that order; junction bases with no gene match: 7. The CDR3 spans 15 residues.

The gene calls are TRBV6-5 and TRBJ1-2; the D gene is possibly TRBD1 (6 bases). Germline CDR1 is MNHEY and CDR2 is SVGAGI. The CDR3 totals 15 residues. Trimming cost V 0 bases and J 4 bases, with 12 bases left between them. CDR3 in DNA: TGTGCCAGCAGTTACTCGCGGGGGGCGGCCTATGGCTACACCTTC. Translation gives CASSYSRGAAYGYTF.

The chain couples TRBV28 to TRBJ2-5, with D possibly being TRBD1 (6 bases). The CDR3 covers 14 residues. V gave up 2 bases and J gave up 6 bases, with 13 bases separating them. From germline, CDR1 is MDHEN and CDR2 SYDVKM. CDR3 in amino acids: CASSLIGQRQTQYF. The CDR3 coding sequence is TGTGCCAGCAGTTTAATTGGACAGAGACAGACCCAGTACTTC.